This T cell receptor (beta chain) comes out of a study of molecular identifiers for immune sequencing clone quantification. The overall study: Replicate experiments divided RNA from around 18,000 or 91,000 naive CD8 cells into five parts and sequenced four.

In its sample, this clonotype was seen a few times. Making the bulk TCR libraries relied on previously described methods and listed TCR primers. TCRdb independently ran MiXCR on the PCR reads; one entry per CDR3 protein. The table has approximately 550,000 distinct CDR3 sequences, less than 30% seen once. CDR3 length: 15 amino acids. Between the trimmed V and J ends, which lost 0 bases and 4 bases, there was a span of 13 bases. Germline assignment: CDR1 MGHRA and CDR2 YSYEKL. The chain combines TRBV4-1 with TRBJ2-7; D is unresolved. Sequenced input: naive CD8+ T cells from blood, with Jurkat cell RNA spiked in. The subset denotes: FACS-sorted CD8+CD4-CCR7+CD45RA+ naive T cells. This TCR derives from a human donor in good health. Some libraries in this study had Jurkat cell RNA spiked in. For the CDR3, the DNA is TGCGCCAGCAGCCAAGAGAGTAGGGATTGGTACGAGCAGTACTTC. Protein sequence: CASSQESRDWYEQYF.